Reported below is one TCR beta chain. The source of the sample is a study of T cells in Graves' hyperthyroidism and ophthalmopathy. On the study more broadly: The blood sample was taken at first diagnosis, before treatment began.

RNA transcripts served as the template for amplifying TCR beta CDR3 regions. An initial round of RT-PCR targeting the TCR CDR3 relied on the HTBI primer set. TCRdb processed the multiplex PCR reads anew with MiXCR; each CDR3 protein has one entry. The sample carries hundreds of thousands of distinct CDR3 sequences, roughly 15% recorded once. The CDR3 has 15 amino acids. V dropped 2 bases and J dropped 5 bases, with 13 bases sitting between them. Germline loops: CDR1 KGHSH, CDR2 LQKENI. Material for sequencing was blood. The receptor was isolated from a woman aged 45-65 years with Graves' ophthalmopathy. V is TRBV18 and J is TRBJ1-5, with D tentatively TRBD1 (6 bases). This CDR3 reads CASSPGEGGYQPQHF. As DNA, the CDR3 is TGTGCCAGCTCACCAGGAGAAGGGGGATATCAGCCCCAGCATTTT. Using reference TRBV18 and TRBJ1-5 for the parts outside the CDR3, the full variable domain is NAGVMQNPRHLVRRRGQEARLRCSPMKGHSHVYWYRQLPEEGLKFMVYLQKENIIDESGMPKERFSAEFPKEGPSILRIQQVVRGDSAAYFCASSPGEGGYQPQHFGDGTRLSIL.